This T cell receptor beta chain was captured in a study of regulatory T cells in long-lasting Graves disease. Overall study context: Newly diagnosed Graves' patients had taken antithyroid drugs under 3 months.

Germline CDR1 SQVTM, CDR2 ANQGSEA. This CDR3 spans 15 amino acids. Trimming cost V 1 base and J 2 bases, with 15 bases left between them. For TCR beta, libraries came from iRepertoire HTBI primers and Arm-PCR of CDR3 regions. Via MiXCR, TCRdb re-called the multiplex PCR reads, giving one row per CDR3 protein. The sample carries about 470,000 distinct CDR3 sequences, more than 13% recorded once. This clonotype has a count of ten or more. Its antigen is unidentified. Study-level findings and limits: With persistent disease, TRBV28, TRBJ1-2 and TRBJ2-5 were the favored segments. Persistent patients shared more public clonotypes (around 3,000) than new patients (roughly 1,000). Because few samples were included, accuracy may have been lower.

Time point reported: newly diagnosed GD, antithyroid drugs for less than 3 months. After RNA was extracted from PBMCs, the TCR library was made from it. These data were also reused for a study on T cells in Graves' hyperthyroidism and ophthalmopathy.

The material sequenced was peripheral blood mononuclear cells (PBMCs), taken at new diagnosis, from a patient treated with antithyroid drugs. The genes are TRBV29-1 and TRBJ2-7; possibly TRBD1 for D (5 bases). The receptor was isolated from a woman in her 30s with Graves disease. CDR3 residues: CSVEVGAGYTYEQYF. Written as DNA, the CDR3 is TGCAGCGTTGAAGTTGGGGCAGGCTATACCTACGAGCAGTACTTC.